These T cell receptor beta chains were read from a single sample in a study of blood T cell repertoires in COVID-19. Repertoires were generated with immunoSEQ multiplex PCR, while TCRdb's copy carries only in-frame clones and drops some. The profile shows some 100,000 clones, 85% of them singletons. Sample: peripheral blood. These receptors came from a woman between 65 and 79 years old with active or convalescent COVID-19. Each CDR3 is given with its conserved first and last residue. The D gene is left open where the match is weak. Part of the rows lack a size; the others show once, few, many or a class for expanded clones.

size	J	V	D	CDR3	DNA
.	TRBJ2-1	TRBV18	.	CASSPVGGRENEQFF	TGTGCCAGCTCACCTGTGGGGGGGCGTGAAAATGAGCAGTTCTTC
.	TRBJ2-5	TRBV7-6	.	CASSSLSQETQYF	TGTGCCAGCAGCTCACTCTCCCAAGAGACCCAGTACTTC
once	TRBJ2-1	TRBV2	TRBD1	CASSNPGQVHNEQFF	TGTGCCAGCAGTAACCCGGGACAGGTGCACAATGAGCAGTTCTTC
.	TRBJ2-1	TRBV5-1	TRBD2	CASSLDLAGSSYNEQFF	TGCGCCAGCAGCTTGGACCTAGCGGGGTCCTCCTACAATGAGCAGTTCTTC
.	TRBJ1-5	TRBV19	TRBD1	CASTPDRVYQPQHF	TGTGCCAGTACTCCCGACAGGGTCTATCAGCCCCAGCATTTT
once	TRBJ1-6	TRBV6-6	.	CASSWVRGDSPLHF	TGTGCCAGCAGTTGGGTTCGGGGGGATTCACCCCTCCACTTT
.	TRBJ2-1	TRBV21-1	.	CASKRGGPNEQFF	TGTGCCAGCAAGAGGGGGGGCCCCAATGAGCAGTTCTTC
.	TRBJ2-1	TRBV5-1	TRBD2	CASSTGTSGNEQFF	TGCGCCAGCAGCACCGGGACTAGCGGAAATGAGCAGTTCTTC
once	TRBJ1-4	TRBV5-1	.	CASSLIGATNEKLFF	TGCGCCAGCAGCTTAATCGGTGCAACTAATGAAAAACTGTTTTTT
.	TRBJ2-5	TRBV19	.	CASSRAGGETQYF	TGTGCCAGTTCCCGGGCAGGCGGGGAGACCCAGTACTTC
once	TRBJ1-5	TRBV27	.	CASSFAGADQPQHF	TGTGCCAGCAGTTTTGCAGGGGCCGATCAGCCCCAGCATTTT
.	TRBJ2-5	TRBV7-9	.	CASSLVAPRSSQYF	TGTGCCAGCAGCTTAGTAGCTCCTCGCTCCTCCCAGTACTTC
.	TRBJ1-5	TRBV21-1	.	CASRRWLINQPQHF	TGTGCCAGCAGGCGGTGGCTTATCAATCAGCCCCAGCATTTT
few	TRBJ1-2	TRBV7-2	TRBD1	CASSPDRGYGYTF	TGTGCCAGCAGCCCGGACAGGGGATATGGCTACACCTTC
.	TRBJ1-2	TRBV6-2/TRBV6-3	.	CASSYGENIYGYTF	TGTGCCAGCAGTTACGGGGAGAACATCTATGGCTACACCTTC
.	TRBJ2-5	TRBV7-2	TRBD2	CASSFGTSLRETQYF	TGTGCCAGCAGCTTTGGGACTAGCCTTAGGGAGACCCAGTACTTC
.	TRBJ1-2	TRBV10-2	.	CASSIGGNYGYTF	TGCGCCAGCAGCATAGGGGGTAACTATGGCTACACCTTC
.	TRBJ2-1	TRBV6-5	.	CASSNVLTYNEQFF	TGTGCCAGCAGTAACGTACTGACCTACAATGAGCAGTTCTTC
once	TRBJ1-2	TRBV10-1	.	CASSESRSTQGFYGYTF	TGCGCCAGCAGTGAGTCCCGTAGCACACAGGGCTTCTATGGCTACACCTTC
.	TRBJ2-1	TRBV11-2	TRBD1	CASRRQGRHNEQFF	TGTGCCAGCAGACGACAGGGGAGGCACAATGAGCAGTTCTTC
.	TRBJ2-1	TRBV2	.	CASSEGLFSSYNEQFF	TGTGCCAGCAGTGAAGGACTATTCTCCTCCTACAATGAGCAGTTCTTC
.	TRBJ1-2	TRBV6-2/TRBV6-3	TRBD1	CASSMTGADGYTF	TGTGCCAGCAGCATGACAGGGGCGGACGGCTACACCTTC
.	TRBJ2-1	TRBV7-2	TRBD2	CASSFLAGDTNEQFF	TGTGCCAGCAGCTTCCTAGCGGGGGACACCAATGAGCAGTTCTTC
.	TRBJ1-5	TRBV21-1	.	CASSKVCDSCNQPQHF	TGTGCCAGCAGCAAAGTTTGCGACAGCTGTAATCAGCCCCAGCATTTT
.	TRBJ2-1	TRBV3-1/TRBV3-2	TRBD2	CASSRTSVGIGQFF	TGTGCCAGCAGCCGAACTAGCGTGGGGATCGGGCAGTTCTTC
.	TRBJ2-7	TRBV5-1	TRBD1	CASSLSGQGSYEQYF	TGCGCCAGCAGCTTGTCGGGACAGGGCTCCTACGAGCAGTACTTC